This T cell receptor (beta chain) was observed in a study of control samples from healthy donors and cancer patients. Profiled with immunoSEQ multiplex PCR; TCRdb holds only in-frame clones, not every one. Counted here are some 140,000 clones, just under 95% occurring once; the ten biggest clones make up around 11%. The V end was cut by 5 bases, the J end by 7 bases, with 18 bases between. Germline V gives CDR1 MDHEN, CDR2 SYDVKM. This CDR3 comprises 15 residues. Specimen: blood. The gene calls are TRBV28 and TRBJ1-5; no firm D call. This clonotype originated in a man aged 25 to 40 in good health. The CDR3 nucleotides read TGTGCCAGCAGTCCCTCCCAAGGCAGTCAACAGCCCCAGCATTTT. It specifies CASSPSQGSQQPQHF.